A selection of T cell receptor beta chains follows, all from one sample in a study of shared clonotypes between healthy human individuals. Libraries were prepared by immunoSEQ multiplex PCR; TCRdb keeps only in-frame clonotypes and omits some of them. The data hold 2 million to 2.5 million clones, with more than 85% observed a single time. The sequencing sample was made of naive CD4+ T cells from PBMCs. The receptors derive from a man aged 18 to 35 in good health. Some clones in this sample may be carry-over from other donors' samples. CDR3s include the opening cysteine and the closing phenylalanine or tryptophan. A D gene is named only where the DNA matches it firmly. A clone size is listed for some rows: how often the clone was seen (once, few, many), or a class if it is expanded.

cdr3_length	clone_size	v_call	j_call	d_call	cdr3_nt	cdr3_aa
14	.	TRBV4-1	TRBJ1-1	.	TGCGCCAGCAGCCAACCTCGTAGGAACACTGAAGCTTTCTTT	CASSQPRRNTEAFF
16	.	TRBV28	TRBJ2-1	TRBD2	TGTGCCAGCAGGTATCAAGCGGGAGGGGCTTACAATGAGCAGTTCTTC	CASRYQAGGAYNEQFF
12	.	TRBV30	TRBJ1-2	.	TGTGCCTGGAGTGTGACTTTGGCTACCTTAACCTTC	CAWSVTLATLTF
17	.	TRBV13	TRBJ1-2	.	TGTGCCAGCAGCCTACCTAGCGGTCGGGGGACTAACTATGGCTACACCTTC	CASSLPSGRGTNYGYTF
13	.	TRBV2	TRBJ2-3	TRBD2	TGTGCCAGCAGTGAGGAGCGGGAGAATACGCAGTATTTT	CASSEERENTQYF
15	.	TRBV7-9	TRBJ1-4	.	TGTGCCAGCAGCTCGCCAGGGGCAGATAATGAAAAACTGTTTTTT	CASSSPGADNEKLFF
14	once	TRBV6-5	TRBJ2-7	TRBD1	TGTGCCAGCAGTTACGGGGGACAGGGGCACGAGCAGTACTTC	CASSYGGQGHEQYF
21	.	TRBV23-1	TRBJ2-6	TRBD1	TGCGCCAGCAGTCTCCCCCAGGTCCCACGGGACAGGGCGCCTGGGGCCAACGTCCTGACTTTC	CASSLPQVPRDRAPGANVLTF
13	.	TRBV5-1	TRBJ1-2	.	TGCGCCAGCAGCCTAGGGGCCGACTATGGCTACACCTTC	CASSLGADYGYTF
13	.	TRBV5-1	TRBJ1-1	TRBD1	TGCGCCAGCAGCGGCGGCAGGGGGACTGAAGCTTTCTTT	CASSGGRGTEAFF
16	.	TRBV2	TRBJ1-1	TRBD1	TGTGCCAGCAGGGGACAACCGGGACAGCCTACGGTAGAAGCTTTCTTT	CASRGQPGQPTVEAFF
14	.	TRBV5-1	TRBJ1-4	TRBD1	TGCGCCAGCAGCTCGACAGGGATTGGCGAAAAACTGTTTTTT	CASSSTGIGEKLFF
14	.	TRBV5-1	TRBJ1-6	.	TGCGCCAGCAGAACTGGGACGGGGAATTCACCCCTCCACTTT	CASRTGTGNSPLHF
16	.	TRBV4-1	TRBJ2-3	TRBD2	TGCGCCAGCAGCCAAGATACGGGAGGGGCGGCAGATACGCAGTATTTT	CASSQDTGGAADTQYF
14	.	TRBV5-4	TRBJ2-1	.	TGTGCCAGCAGCTTTTCGGAGGGGCGGCGTGAGCAGTTCTTC	CASSFSEGRREQFF
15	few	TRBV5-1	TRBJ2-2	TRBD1	TGCGCCAGCAGCTCCGGGACAGGGGGCCCCGGGGAGCTGTTTTTT	CASSSGTGGPGELFF
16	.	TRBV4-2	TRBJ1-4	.	TGTGCCAGCAGCCAAGAAGGGGGAGGGAGCCGTGAAAAACTGTTTTTT	CASSQEGGGSREKLFF
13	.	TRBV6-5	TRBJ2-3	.	TGTGCCAGCAGTTCTGCGAAGGGAGATACGCAGTATTTT	CASSSAKGDTQYF
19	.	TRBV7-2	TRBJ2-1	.	TGTGCCAGCAGCCTAGCCCCCTGGCGGGGCGGTAGCTCCTACAATGAGCAGTTCTTC	CASSLAPWRGGSSYNEQFF
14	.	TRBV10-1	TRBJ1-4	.	TGCGCCAGCAGTGAAGGGGGAACTAATGAAAAACTGTTTTTT	CASSEGGTNEKLFF
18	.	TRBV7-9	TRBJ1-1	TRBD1	TGTGCCAGCAGCCAGCCCAGGGGACAGGGGGCGGGGAACACTGAAGCTTTCTTT	CASSQPRGQGAGNTEAFF
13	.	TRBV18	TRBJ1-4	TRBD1	TGTGCCAGCTCCAGACAGGGAAATGAAAAACTGTTTTTT	CASSRQGNEKLFF
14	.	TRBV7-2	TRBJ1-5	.	TGTGCCAGCGGGGCTTGGGCTCACAATCAGCCCCAGCATTTT	CASGAWAHNQPQHF
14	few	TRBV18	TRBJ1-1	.	TGTGCCAGCTCCCGACAGACGACGAACACTGAAGCTTTCTTT	CASSRQTTNTEAFF
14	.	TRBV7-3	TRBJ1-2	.	TGTGCCAGCAGCCCCGGGGTTGGTAACTATGGCTACACCTTC	CASSPGVGNYGYTF
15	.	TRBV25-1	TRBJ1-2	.	TGTGCCAGCAGTGATAGGTACAGCACTAACTATGGCTACACCTTC	CASSDRYSTNYGYTF
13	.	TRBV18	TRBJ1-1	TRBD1	TGTGCCAGCTCACACGGGACAGGGACTGAAGCTTTCTTT	CASSHGTGTEAFF
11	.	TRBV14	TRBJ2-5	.	TGTGCCAGCAGCCGGTTAGAGACCCAGTACTTC	CASSRLETQYF
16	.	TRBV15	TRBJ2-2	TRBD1	TGTGCCACCAGCAGAGTGGGTACCAGGGGGTCCGGGGAGCTGTTTTTT	CATSRVGTRGSGELFF
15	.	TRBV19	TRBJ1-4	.	TGTGCCAGTAGTCCGAGACCCGGATGGAATGAAAAACTGTTTTTT	CASSPRPGWNEKLFF
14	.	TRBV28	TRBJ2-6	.	TGTGTTTGTTCGACGCATACTGGGGCCAACGTCCTGACTTTC	CVCSTHTGANVLTF
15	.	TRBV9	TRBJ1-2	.	TGTGCCAGCCATAATCCGAAGGGACTTAACTATGGCTACACCTTC	CASHNPKGLNYGYTF
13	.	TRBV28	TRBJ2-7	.	TGTGCCAGCAGACTAGGACTCGCGGGAGAGCAGTACTTC	CASRLGLAGEQYF
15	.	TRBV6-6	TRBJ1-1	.	TGTGCCAGCAGTTACTCCGTCTTGGGAGGCCCTGAAGCTTTCTTT	CASSYSVLGGPEAFF
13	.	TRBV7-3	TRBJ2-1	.	TGTGCCATCCGGGCAGGGAGGCTAAATGAGCAGTTCTTC	CAIRAGRLNEQFF
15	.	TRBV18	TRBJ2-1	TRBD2	TGTGCCAGCTCACCCCGCGGGAGCTCCTACAATGAGCAGTTCTTC	CASSPRGSSYNEQFF
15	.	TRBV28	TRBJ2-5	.	TGTGCCAGCAGTTCACTCCTTCCCAGGGAAGAGACCCAGTACTTC	CASSSLLPREETQYF
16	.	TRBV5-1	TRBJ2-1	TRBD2	TGCGCCAGCAGCGGGACTAGCGGCTACTCCTACAATGAGCAGTTCTTC	CASSGTSGYSYNEQFF
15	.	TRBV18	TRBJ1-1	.	TGTGCCAGCTCACCGCTCAGGGGAGATAGCCAGGTGGCTTTCTTT	CASSPLRGDSQVAFF
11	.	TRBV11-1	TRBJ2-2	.	TGTGCCAGCAGCCGCACCGGGGAGCTGTTTTTT	CASSRTGELFF